This T cell receptor (beta chain) originates from a study of low-dose radiotherapy and immunotherapy resistance in tumors (dated by TCRdb to the early 2020s). Turning to the overall study: Cohort 1 received 0.5 Gy per fraction every 2 weeks, with a prescribed total PTV dose of 6.5 Gy. Nivolumab was administered intravenously as a 240 mg flat dose every two weeks, and ipilimumab was administered intravenously at 1 mg/kg every six weeks. In Cohort 2, 1 Gy per fraction was delivered every two weeks, for a total of 13 Gy over 26 weeks. The trial did not randomize participants into treatment groups. Patients took aspirin 300 mg orally once daily for four cycles, starting on cycle 1 day 1. Cyclophosphamide 200 mg/m2 was administered intravenously every two weeks, one day before each radiation and immunotherapy administration. The translational analysis covered eight patients: three from the first dose cohort and the first five from the second dose cohort.

Taken from cysteine to phenylalanine, the CDR3 has 15 residues. Only the CDR3 DNA is retained, 45 bases long and in frame from the first base. CDR1 and CDR2 are read off the germline V gene (reference sequence) as DFQATT and SNEGSKA. V is cut by 6 bases and J by 3 bases, and the space between the germline ends is 18 bases. In its sample, this clonotype was seen many times. The antigen this receptor binds is unknown. Per-base quality was not reported, and no clone a single base away is much larger than it. What this sample's time point label stands for: before trial treatment. Donors were enrolled in RACIN, a single-arm phase I dose-escalation trial combining nivolumab, ipilimumab, aspirin, low-dose cyclophosphamide and low-dose radiotherapy. Eligible patients had advanced, TIL-negative solid tumors. First-strand cDNA was synthesized with Superscript III and a set of TRAV- and TRBV-specific primers, covering both TCRalpha and TCRbeta chains. TCRs were amplified with Phusion for about 20 PCR cycles using a constant-region primer together with the adapter attached to the V primers. The MessageAmp II aRNA Amplification Kit was used to amplify the isolated mRNA, with in vitro transcription run for under 20 hours at 37 degrees C. mRNA for TCR sequencing was isolated with the Dynabeads mRNA DIRECT Purification Kit. Indexed Illumina adapters were added in a second Phusion PCR of about 27 cycles, after which AMPure XP beads were used to purify the products. Deep sequencing of TCRalpha and TCRbeta libraries was performed on an Illumina MiniSeq instrument. Regarding the original processing steps: Custom Perl scripts pooled TCR sequences encoding the same protein, removed out-of-frame sequences and computed each clonotype's abundance. The analysis excluded TCR sequences that were supported by just one read. Among the metrics used to describe the repertoires were Shannon entropy, Gini index, clonality, richness, and the frequency of TCRs shared between repertoires. The public reads were reanalyzed by TCRdb: fastp trimming at Q25, MiXCR alignment, in-frame beta chains only. Each entry merges the rows of one CDR3 protein and shows their most common DNA and genes. What appears here as the V and J calls and clone size reflects TCRdb's work, not the paper's. The sample contains tens of thousands of distinct CDR3 sequences, 9.4% of them found a single time. The ten largest clones represent around 0.96% of the sample.

Rearrangement joined TRBV20-1 to TRBJ1-5; a confident D gene designation cannot be given. Sequencing used PBMCs, obtained before treatment. The receptor was derived from a male donor with prostate cancer. The bases read TGCAGTGCGCAGAGCCTCGGAGGGAACAATCAGCCCCAGCATTTT. This is translated as CSAQSLGGNNQPQHF.